The clone carrying this TCR beta chain was seen repeatedly, ten times or more. Its antigen remains unknown. V gave up 3 bases and J gave up 3 bases, with 11 bases separating them. This CDR3 is 14 amino acids long. Germline CDR1 is SGHTA and CDR2 is FQGNSA. This sample is drawn from a study of T cell repertoires in cytomegalovirus infection. About the study: TCR beta signatures that were public indicated CMV infection and matching HLA type.

Each CDR3 protein is one row after TCRdb ran MiXCR on the reads. The table includes 170,000 or so distinct CDR3 sequences, approximately 15% detected once. Study findings and constraints: Cumulative frequency of public TCR beta families picked out carriers of CMV plus the relevant HLA. CMV-specific TCR beta clonotypes restricted by HLA-C were the ones dominating the ex vivo response.

The V and J genes are TRBV7-2 and TRBJ1-1; D might be TRBD1 (5 bases). This receptor was obtained from a human donor in good health (CMV status not recorded). Some clones in this sample may be carry-over from other donors' samples. Sequencing was done on a sample of PBMCs. For the CDR3, the DNA is TGTGCCAGCAGCTTTCGCAGGGCGGACACTGAAGCTTTCTTT. This sequence encodes CASSFRRADTEAFF.